A few counts support the clone carrying this TCR beta chain. The data derive from a study of OX40 agonist ivuxolimab in advanced cancers. The wider study: The patients got ivuxolimab, which is an agonistic anti-OX40 (CD134) antibody. The mean age was approximately 56 years, ranging from about 20 to 85, with approximately 83% of participants male. Prior anti-PD-1, anti-PD-L1 or anti-CTLA-4 therapy did not bar entry, and approximately 40% had some.

TCRdb's copy holds only in-frame clones and misses some; the assay was immunoSEQ multiplex PCR. The sample has some 58,000 clones, around 87% seen once; the top ten hold roughly 13%. Baseline was the first blood sampling point, followed by cycle 4 day 1 and cycle 7 day 1. The CDR3 runs 16 residues. Trimming at V came to 4 bases and at J to 4 bases, leaving 11 bases not matched to a gene. Per germline, CDR1 SGHRS and CDR2 YFSETQ. The origin of this receptor is an adult with an advanced solid tumor such as melanoma, head and neck, liver or kidney cancer. The chain links TRBV5-1 to TRBJ2-1; TRBD2 matches 7 bases. The sample in question was CD4+ or CD8+ T cells sorted from blood, obtained in a trial of the OX40 agonist ivuxolimab. CDR3 in amino acids: CASSPKTSWDYNEQFF. In DNA, the CDR3 is TGCGCCAGCAGCCCTAAGACTAGCTGGGATTACAATGAGCAGTTCTTC.